This TCR beta chain was sequenced in a study of shared clonotypes between healthy human individuals. Regarding this clone: As yet, its antigen is unknown.

Study-wide results and caveats: Estimated richness was generally greater in naive than memory subsets.

CDR3 size: 13 residues. Trimming shortened V by 3 bases and J by 5 bases, and 9 bases separated the two germline ends. Per germline, CDR1 LNHNV and CDR2 YYDKDF (reference sequence). Sequenced by immunoSEQ multiplex PCR; TCRdb stores in-frame clones only, minus some. The table includes approximately 740,000 clones, over 90% detected once. Terminally differentiated effector memory CD45RA+ cells were excluded by CCR7 positive selection of CD45RO-negative cells. This TCR came from a man under 40 in good health. The material sequenced was naive CD8+ T cells sorted from blood. The chain joins TRBV15 to TRBJ2-3; D ambiguous. The CDR3 spells CATSSPVRDTQYF. CDR3 bases: TGTGCCACCAGCAGCCCGGTCCGAGATACGCAGTATTTT.